This T cell receptor (beta chain) was recovered during a study of beta chain features in type 1 diabetes. Whole-study results and caveats: Moderately but significantly shorter TCRB CDR3s were found in Type 1 diabetes patients in all four CD4+ subsets.

With 3 bases clipped from V and 7 bases from J, the junction kept 5 bases outside the gene matches. There are 15 residues in the CDR3. The V gene's germline CDR1 is MNHEY and CDR2 SMNVEV (reference sequence). As concerns this clone: The target antigen is unknown.

Investigators reverse transcribed all isolated RNA, so they sequenced expressed TCRB transcripts. Measured with immunoSEQ multiplex PCR; TCRdb has only the in-frame clones, and not every one. Among over 40,000 clones listed, over 50% were seen once. This chain uses TRBV27 with TRBJ2-2, with 10 nucleotides matching TRBD1. This TCR was sampled from a man younger than 40 with type 1 diabetes. Some clones in this sample may be carry-over from other donors' samples. Input material: Tregs from blood. The CDR3 DNA sequence: TGTGCCAGCAGTTTTTCCGGGACAGGGGACGGGGAGCTGTTTTTT. Amino acid sequence: CASSFSGTGDGELFF.